A selection of T cell receptor beta chains follows, all from one sample in a study of T cells in Graves' hyperthyroidism and ophthalmopathy. TCRdb redid the calling of the multiplex PCR reads with MiXCR, one entry per CDR3 protein. The data hold some 200,000 distinct CDR3 sequences, with about a sixth observed a single time. The sequenced material came from blood. The receptor source for this set is a woman in her fifties or sixties with Graves' hyperthyroidism. Each CDR3 is given with its conserved first and last residue. The D gene is left open where the match is weak. Size values are once, few and many counts, or a class for expanded clones, and some rows have none.

v_gene	d_gene	j_gene	abundance	CDR3aa	CDR3nt
TRBV19	.	TRBJ1-1	few	CASSIAWGGNTEAFF	TGTGCCAGTAGTATAGCGTGGGGGGGGAACACTGAAGCTTTCTTT
TRBV24-1	.	TRBJ2-6	.	CATSDVGTGANVLTF	TGTGCCACCAGTGATGTAGGTACCGGGGCCAACGTCCTGACTTTC
TRBV7-9	.	TRBJ2-5	many	CASSSPGVGETQYF	TGTGCCAGCAGCTCACCCGGCGTGGGCGAGACCCAGTACTTC
TRBV20-1	TRBD1	TRBJ1-5	many	CSARGQGNQPQHF	TGCAGTGCTAGGGGACAGGGCAATCAGCCCCAGCATTTT
TRBV6-2/TRBV6-3	.	TRBJ2-4	.	CASRGGAGLAKNIQYF	TGTGCCAGCAGAGGCGGAGCGGGTCTAGCCAAAAACATTCAGTACTTC
TRBV20-1	TRBD1	TRBJ2-2	many	CSARAPGQYTGELFF	TGCAGTGCTAGAGCTCCGGGACAGTACACCGGGGAGCTGTTTTTT
TRBV4-1	.	TRBJ2-5	many	CASSQGLTVQETQYF	TGCGCCAGCAGCCAGGGTTTGACAGTACAAGAGACCCAGTACTTC
TRBV5-1	TRBD2	TRBJ2-3	many	CASSLGGRAIYTDTQYF	TGCGCCAGCAGCTTGGGCGGGAGGGCCATATACACAGATACGCAGTATTTT
TRBV29-1	.	TRBJ2-5	many	CSVAPLATETQYF	TGCAGCGTTGCCCCGCTAGCGACGGAGACCCAGTACTTC
TRBV9	TRBD2	TRBJ2-7	many	CASSLTGTSEGEQYF	TGTGCCAGCAGCCTAACCGGGACTAGCGAGGGCGAGCAGTACTTC
TRBV19	.	TRBJ1-3	.	CASTDRGGGSGNTIYF	TGTGCCAGTACCGACAGAGGCGGCGGCTCTGGAAACACCATATATTTT
TRBV24-1	TRBD1	TRBJ1-1	many	CATSGGQGLNTEAFF	TGTGCCACCAGTGGGGGACAGGGACTGAACACTGAAGCTTTCTTT
TRBV12-3/TRBV12-4	.	TRBJ1-6	.	CASSFPREISPLHF	TGTGCCAGCAGTTTCCCCCGGGAGATTTCACCCCTCCACTTT
TRBV3-1	.	TRBJ1-5	many	CASSQAGNNQPQHF	TGTGCCAGCAGCCAAGCAGGGAACAATCAGCCCCAGCATTTT
TRBV6-1	TRBD1	TRBJ2-3	many	CASSLVQGDSTDTQYF	TGTGCCAGCAGTTTGGTCCAGGGGGACAGCACAGATACGCAGTATTTT
TRBV30	.	TRBJ1-2	many	CAWSAFRTDGYTF	TGTGCCTGGAGTGCCTTCCGGACCGATGGCTACACCTTC
TRBV20-1	.	TRBJ2-1	many	CSATLGSGYEQFF	TGCAGTGCTACCCTGGGGAGCGGGTATGAGCAGTTCTTC
TRBV2	.	TRBJ1-1	many	CASTPGVPGTEAFF	TGTGCCAGCACCCCCGGGGTGCCTGGGACTGAAGCTTTCTTT
TRBV29-1	.	TRBJ2-7	.	CSVELGSYEQYF	TGCAGCGTTGAGCTGGGGTCCTACGAGCAGTACTTC
TRBV28	.	TRBJ1-4	few	CASSMTGVGWHEKLFF	TGTGCCAGCAGTATGACGGGGGTGGGTTGGCATGAAAAACTGTTTTTT
TRBV3-1	.	TRBJ2-1	many	CASSQTSNEQFF	TGTGCCAGCAGCCAGACTAGCAATGAGCAGTTCTTC
TRBV6-1	TRBD1	TRBJ2-1	many	CASGQGGQAYNEQFF	TGTGCCAGCGGACAAGGGGGACAGGCCTACAATGAGCAGTTCTTC
TRBV28	TRBD2	TRBJ2-3	many	CASRTLRTSRVTDTQYF	TGTGCCAGCAGAACCCTAAGGACTAGTCGGGTCACAGATACGCAGTATTTT
TRBV2	.	TRBJ2-1	few	CASGRAVNEQFF	TGTGCCAGCGGACGGGCAGTCAATGAGCAGTTCTTC
TRBV18	.	TRBJ2-7	.	CASSGGHGLYEQYF	TGTGCCAGCTCGGGTGGACACGGTCTCTACGAGCAGTACTTC
TRBV4-2	.	TRBJ1-1	few	CASSQQGKGWTEAFF	TGTGCCAGCAGCCAACAGGGGAAAGGTTGGACTGAAGCTTTCTTT
TRBV20-1	.	TRBJ2-1	.	CSAPADDYEQFF	TGCAGTGCCCCGGCGGACGACTACGAGCAGTTCTTC
TRBV7-7	TRBD1	TRBJ2-5	few	CASSLDREGTQYF	TGTGCTAGCAGCTTAGACAGGGAAGGGACCCAGTACTTC
TRBV9	.	TRBJ2-6	few	CASSPVTSGANVLTF	TGTGCCAGCAGCCCAGTCACCTCTGGGGCCAACGTCCTGACTTTC
TRBV10-2	.	TRBJ2-5	many	CASSESRTTQYF	TGCGCCAGCAGTGAGTCGAGGACGACCCAGTACTTC
TRBV12-3/TRBV12-4	.	TRBJ1-2	many	CAINSGTPNYGYTF	TGTGCCATCAACTCCGGGACACCAAACTATGGCTACACCTTC
TRBV12-3/TRBV12-4	.	TRBJ2-3	many	CASSLGRRGEDTQYF	TGTGCCAGCAGTTTGGGTCGGAGAGGAGAAGATACGCAGTATTTT
TRBV20-1	TRBD2	TRBJ2-5	many	CSARDNLGGLAGETQYF	TGCAGTGCTAGAGACAATTTGGGTGGACTAGCGGGAGAGACCCAGTACTTC
TRBV27	TRBD2	TRBJ2-5	many	CASSALAGVTETQYF	TGTGCCAGCAGTGCACTAGCGGGAGTGACAGAGACCCAGTACTTC
TRBV5-1	.	TRBJ1-2	.	CASSLETVSGYGYTF	TGCGCCAGCAGCCTAGAGACGGTGTCGGGCTATGGCTACACCTTC
TRBV6-1	.	TRBJ2-3	.	CASTGTPGRDTQYF	TGTGCCAGCACAGGGACGCCGGGCAGAGATACGCAGTATTTT
TRBV6-5	.	TRBJ2-3	.	CASSYTGFTDTQYF	TGTGCCAGCAGTTATACAGGGTTCACAGATACGCAGTATTTT
TRBV12-3/TRBV12-4	.	TRBJ1-6	many	CASSLGRDSPLHF	TGTGCCAGCAGTTTGGGCAGAGATTCACCCCTCCACTTT
TRBV6-2/TRBV6-3	TRBD1	TRBJ2-7	many	CASSRGNSYEQYF	TGTGCCAGCAGCAGGGGGAACTCCTACGAGCAGTACTTC
TRBV7-8	.	TRBJ1-5	.	CASSLDGRGVTSNQPQHF	TGTGCCAGCAGCTTAGATGGGAGAGGGGTGACTAGCAATCAGCCCCAGCATTTT
TRBV20-1	.	TRBJ1-2	many	CSASVIYGYTF	TGCAGTGCTAGTGTAATCTATGGCTACACCTTC
TRBV27	.	TRBJ2-3	few	CASSLSPAGPDTQYF	TGTGCCAGCAGTTTATCCCCCGCCGGGCCAGATACGCAGTATTTT
TRBV19	.	TRBJ2-7	few	CASSAGSSYEQYF	TGTGCCAGTAGTGCAGGGAGCTCCTACGAGCAGTACTTC
TRBV6-2/TRBV6-3	.	TRBJ2-6	.	CASSYLPKTGNSGANVLTF	TGTGCCAGCAGTTACCTACCGAAGACAGGAAACTCTGGGGCCAACGTCCTGACTTTC
TRBV18	TRBD2	TRBJ2-1	few	CASSPLVDSGEQFF	TGTGCCAGCTCACCACTAGTAGATAGCGGGGAGCAGTTCTTC
TRBV5-1	TRBD2	TRBJ2-3	many	CASSLASGGTDTQYF	TGCGCCAGCAGCTTGGCTAGCGGGGGCACAGATACGCAGTATTTT
TRBV2	TRBD2	TRBJ2-1	.	CASTDNSGRGTYNEQFF	TGTGCCAGCACAGACAATAGCGGGAGAGGGACCTACAATGAGCAGTTCTTC
TRBV7-2	.	TRBJ1-4	.	CASSERTGTTNEKLFF	TGTGCCAGCAGCGAGAGAACAGGGACAACTAATGAAAAACTGTTTTTT
TRBV5-1	.	TRBJ1-2	.	CASSLAGMGYTF	TGCGCCAGCAGCTTGGCCGGGATGGGCTACACCTTC
TRBV6-9	TRBD2	TRBJ2-3	few	CASSYYAGLAGGGGTDTQYF	TGTGCCAGCAGTTACTACGCGGGACTAGCGGGCGGGGGGGGCACAGATACGCAGTATTTT
TRBV30	TRBD1	TRBJ2-2	many	CARDRGGTGELFF	TGTGCCAGGGACAGGGGAGGTACCGGGGAGCTGTTTTTT
TRBV13	TRBD1	TRBJ1-1	many	CASSPSGDRGMNTEAFF	TGTGCCAGCAGCCCCAGCGGGGACAGAGGTATGAACACTGAAGCTTTCTTT
TRBV28	TRBD1	TRBJ2-5	few	CASSLWGQGGGYF	TGTGCCAGCAGTTTATGGGGACAGGGGGGAGGCTACTTC
TRBV3-1	TRBD2	TRBJ2-1	many	CASSQGRVAGGYNEQFF	TGTGCCAGCAGCCAAGGTAGGGTAGCGGGAGGATACAATGAGCAGTTCTTC